This is a list of T cell receptor beta chains from one sample in a study of shared clonotypes between healthy human individuals. The method was immunoSEQ multiplex PCR; TCRdb's version includes in-frame clones alone and lacks a portion of them. The sample holds hundreds of thousands of clones, around three quarters seen once. The sample taken for sequencing was PBMCs. The source of these receptors is a woman in her thirties or forties in good health. Some clones in this sample may be carry-over from other donors' samples. Both conserved end residues are part of each CDR3. A D gene is named only where the DNA matches it firmly. Rows give clone size only sometimes, using once, few, many, or a class for an expanded clone.

>.|TRBV20-1|.|TRBJ2-5
TGCAGTGCCGGGTTACAAGAGACCCAGTACTTC
CSAGLQETQYF
>.|TRBV2|.|TRBJ2-7
TGTGCCAGCAGTGTTTCGGACAGCGCATCCTACGAGCAGTACTTC
CASSVSDSASYEQYF
>TRBD1|TRBV2|.|TRBJ1-1
TGTGCCAGCAGGGGAACAGGGGGCGTCCGGGACACTGAAGCTTTCTTT
CASRGTGGVRDTEAFF
>.|TRBV29-1|.|TRBJ1-1
TGCAGCGTTGAGGAGAACACTGAAGCTTTCTTT
CSVEENTEAFF
>.|TRBV6-6|.|TRBJ1-5
TGTGCCAGCACCAAAAATCAGGGGTCCCCTCCCCAGCATTTT
CASTKNQGSPPQHF
>.|TRBV19|few|TRBJ1-2
TGTGCCAGTAGTCTACGACAGGAACTTGCGCATGGCTACACCTTC
CASSLRQELAHGYTF
>.|TRBV30|.|TRBJ2-2
TGTGCCTGGAGAAACACCGGGGAGCTGTTTTTT
CAWRNTGELFF
>.|TRBV6-6|.|TRBJ1-1
TGTGCCAGCAGTTACTTAACTGAAGCTTTCTTT
CASSYLTEAFF
>TRBD2|TRBV28|.|TRBJ2-7
TGTGCCAGCAGTTTTAGCGGGTCCTCCGGGGAGCAGTACTTC
CASSFSGSSGEQYF
>.|TRBV29-1|.|TRBJ2-7
TGCAGCGCCGGGCACCAGGACGAGCAGTACTTC
CSAGHQDEQYF
>.|TRBV9|.|TRBJ1-2
TGTGCCAGCAGCCCCGGGGGGGACGGACGGAAAAACTATGGCTACACCTTC
CASSPGGDGRKNYGYTF
>TRBD2|TRBV5-4|.|TRBJ2-5
TGTGCCAGCAGCATCCGGACTAGCGGGAGTGAGACCCAGTACTTC
CASSIRTSGSETQYF
>TRBD2|TRBV5-8|.|TRBJ2-1
TGTGCCAGCAGCCTAGACTTCGGACTAGCGGGGGACCTCTCCTACAATGAGCAGTTCTTC
CASSLDFGLAGDLSYNEQFF
>.|TRBV19|.|TRBJ2-2
TGTGCCAGTACCATCGATCGAGGACACATCAACACCGGGGAGCTGTTTTTT
CASTIDRGHINTGELFF
>.|TRBV7-2|.|TRBJ2-3
TGTGCCAGCAGCCGACTGGGACCTGGCACAGATACGCAGTATTTT
CASSRLGPGTDTQYF
>TRBD2|TRBV10-3|.|TRBJ2-3
TGTGCCATCAGTGGGACTAGCGGTGCAGATACGCAGTATTTT
CAISGTSGADTQYF